A single sample is the source of the 24 T cell receptor beta chains below, sequenced in a study of blood T cell repertoires in COVID-19. The protocol was immunoSEQ multiplex PCR, while the TCRdb copy is restricted to in-frame clones and leaves out a portion. The table has a few hundred thousand clones, 87% seen once. Material: PBMCs or T cells enriched from blood (not recorded which). The receptor set was obtained from a woman aged 25 to 45 who had recovered from COVID-19.

The chain employs TRBV21-1 and TRBJ2-1; the tabulated D call, TRBD1, remains unverified against the DNA. TRBV21-1 is a pseudogene segment. The CDR3 length is 13 residues. The CDR3 nucleotides are TGTGCCAGCAGCAAGAGACAGGGGGTGGTCTCGTTCTTC. It encodes CASSKRQGVVSFF.

In its sample, this clone was seen a few times. This chain uses TRBV12-5 with TRBJ2-7, with 7 bases identical to TRBD2. This CDR3 has 15 residues. CDR1 and CDR2 (germline): LGHNT, FRNRAP. After removal of 7 bases from V and 0 bases from J, the junction contained 9 bases not matched to a gene. CDR3 amino acids: CASDLIPGGSYEQYF. CDR3 in DNA: TGTGCTAGTGACCTAATCCCGGGGGGCTCCTACGAGCAGTACTTC. Full variable domain (outside the CDR3, taken from reference TRBV12-5 and TRBJ2-7): DARVTQTPRHKVTEMGQEVTMRCQPILGHNTVFWYRQTMMQGLELLAYFRNRAPLDDSGMPKDRFSAEMPDATLATLKIQPSEPRDSAVYFCASDLIPGGSYEQYFGPGTRLTVT.

CDR3 nucleotide sequence: TGCGCCAGCAGCCCAAGACAGGGGGCAAGAAACACTGAAGCTTTCTTT. This sequence encodes CASSPRQGARNTEAFF. The chain uses TRBV5-1 and TRBJ1-1; 10 bases map to TRBD1. This CDR3 contains 16 residues. Unmatched junction bases numbered 8, after V lost 4 bases and J lost 2 bases. Germline-derived CDR1 and CDR2 are SGHRS and YFSETQ.

The chain carries TRBV4-1 and TRBJ2-1; 8 bases are shared with TRBD1. CDR3 length equals 16 residues. CDR1 is MGHRA and CDR2 is YSYEKL in the germline V gene. V lost 3 bases, J lost 0 bases, and 4 bases stayed unmatched. The CDR3 region has the DNA TGCGCCAGCAGCCAGGGAGACAGGGGCTCCTACAATGAGCAGTTCTTC. Translating gives CASSQGDRGSYNEQFF.

The chain employs TRBV3-1 (or the pseudogene TRBV3-2) and TRBJ2-7, with D tentatively TRBD1 (6 bases). The germline CDR1 and CDR2 sequences are LGHDT and YNNKEL (reference sequence). The V end was cut by 0 bases, the J end by 6 bases, with 15 bases between. This CDR3 has 15 amino acids. CDR3 loop: CASSQEFGTQSEQYF. The CDR3 DNA reads as TGTGCCAGCAGCCAAGAATTCGGGACACAAAGCGAGCAGTACTTC.

The chain carries TRBV7-2 and TRBJ2-7; TRBD2 aligns across 15 bases. Unmatched junction bases numbered 4, after V lost 4 bases and J lost 6 bases. Germline V lookup: CDR1 SGHTA, CDR2 FQGNSA. This CDR3 spans 15 amino acids. The CDR3 DNA reads as TGTGCCAGCAGCTGGACTAGCGGGGGGGCCAGCGAGCAGTACTTC. Translated, it gives CASSWTSGGASEQYF.

The chain combines TRBV18 with TRBJ1-6, with TRBD1 identical over 10 bases. The CDR3 is made up of 15 amino acids. Looked up from germline, CDR1 is KGHSH and CDR2 is LQKENI. Trimming took 1 base from V and 7 from J; bases not matched to a gene: 1. The DNA of the CDR3 is TGTGCCAGCTCACCACAGGGACAGGGGAATTCACCCCTCCACTTT. Protein: CASSPQGQGNSPLHF.

The chain uses TRBV15 and TRBJ1-2, with D tentatively TRBD1 (6 bases). The CDR3 sequence is 13 residues long. V lost 0 bases to trimming and J lost 11 bases, with 13 bases between them. The V gene's germline CDR1 is LNHNV and CDR2 YYDKDF (reference sequence). The CDR3 nucleotides read TGTGCCACCAGCAGAGATCTAACAGGGCAGTACACCTTC. It encodes CATSRDLTGQYTF. Supplemented by reference TRBV15 and TRBJ1-2, the full variable domain reads DAMVIQNPRYQVTQFGKPVTLSCSQTLNHNVMYWYQQKSSQAPKLLFHYYDKDFNNEADTPDNFQSRRPNTSFCFLDIRSPGLGDTAMYLCATSRDLTGQYTFGSGTRLTVV.

The J gene is TRBJ1-2, the V gene TRBV2, with D possibly TRBD1 on 6 matching bases. From germline, CDR1 is SNHLY and CDR2 FYNNEI. Trimming stripped 11 bases from V and 2 bases from J, with 15 bases between. The CDR3 runs to 13 residues. This CDR3 reads CASPGGLNYGYTF. In DNA form, the CDR3 reads TGTGCCTCCCCTGGGGGCCTCAACTATGGCTACACCTTC. The complete variable domain, with remaining parts taken from reference TRBV2 and TRBJ1-2, reads EPEVTQTPSHQVTQMGQEVILRCVPISNHLYFYWYRQILGQKVEFLVSFYNNEISEKSEIFDDQFSVERPDGSNFTLKIRSTKLEDSAMYFCASPGGLNYGYTFGSGTRLTVV.

This clone has a single count. The chain is built from TRBV9 and TRBJ2-5, with 10 nucleotides matching TRBD1. With V trimmed by 3 bases and J by 3 bases, 5 bases remained unmatched. Germline loops: CDR1 SGDLS, CDR2 YYNGEE. The CDR3 spans 15 residues. As DNA, the CDR3 is TGTGCCAGCAGCGCGGACAGGGGGTTTGAAGAGACCCAGTACTTC. This gives the protein CASSADRGFEETQYF.

This clone came up once. The V call is TRBV29-1, the J call TRBJ2-7; D perhaps matches TRBD1 (6 bases). Germline CDR1 reads SQVTM; CDR2 reads ANQGSEA. V gave up 4 bases and J gave up 1 base, with 11 bases separating them. The CDR3 extends over 13 amino acids. This CDR3 is CSVVTGSSYEQYF. CDR3 sequence (DNA): TGCAGCGTTGTTACAGGGTCGTCCTACGAGCAGTACTTC.

V gene TRBV27 combines with J gene TRBJ1-2, with a possible D match to TRBD1 (5 bases). The V end was cut by 1 base, the J end by 7 bases, with 10 bases between. The CDR3 sequence is 13 residues long. Germline V lookup: CDR1 MNHEY, CDR2 SMNVEV (reference sequence). In nucleotides, the CDR3 is TGTGCCAGCAGTTTATGGGGGGAAGGTGGCTACACCTTC. This gives the protein CASSLWGEGGYTF.

The CDR3 sequence: CASTGHQRVEDTEAFF. The CDR3 nucleotides are TGTGCCAGTACGGGACACCAGAGGGTCGAAGACACTGAAGCTTTCTTT. The V gene is TRBV25-1, the J gene TRBJ1-1, with D possibly TRBD1 on 6 matching bases. The CDR3 consists of 16 residues. The V end was cut by 9 bases, the J end by 3 bases, with 23 bases between. Per germline, CDR1 MGHDK and CDR2 SYGVNS.

The V gene is TRBV3-1 (or the pseudogene TRBV3-2), the J gene TRBJ1-1; maybe TRBD1 (5 bases). Germline lookup yields CDR1 LGHDT and CDR2 YNNKEL (reference sequence). The CDR3 consists of 15 residues. V was shortened by 1 base and J by 5 bases, with 14 bases between the two germline ends. The CDR3 loop is CASSQGTGPGTEAFF. The CDR3 nucleotides read TGTGCCAGCAGCCAAGGAACAGGCCCCGGGACTGAAGCTTTCTTT.

This chain links TRBV9 with TRBJ2-7; 8 bases are shared with TRBD2. CDR1 and CDR2 from the germline V gene are SGDLS and YYNGEE. V shed 0 bases, J shed 3 bases, and the junction held 5 bases outside the gene matches. The CDR3 contains 15 residues. This CDR3 is CASSVGPSGGYEQYF. DNA for the CDR3: TGTGCCAGCAGCGTAGGACCAAGCGGGGGCTACGAGCAGTACTTC.

V gene TRBV21-1 combines with J gene TRBJ1-5; TRBD1, the D gene given by the table, was not confirmed from the DNA. TRBV21-1 is designated a pseudogene. This CDR3 contains 17 residues. Here the CDR3 reads CARSKAGGITSNQPQHF. The DNA of the CDR3 is TGTGCCAGAAGCAAAGCAGGGGGCATAACGAGCAATCAGCCCCAGCATTTT.

The genes are TRBV6-5 and TRBJ1-2; no clear D gene. The CDR3 extends over 15 amino acids. Looked up from germline, CDR1 is MNHEY and CDR2 is SVGAGI. V lost 8 bases, J lost 4 bases, and 20 bases lay in between. The CDR3 is CASRVGGFSVYGYTF. The CDR3 region has the DNA TGTGCCAGCCGCGTAGGAGGGTTTTCGGTCTATGGCTACACCTTC.

This chain links TRBV19 with TRBJ2-2; a weak D match, TRBD1 (6 bases). Germline CDR1 and CDR2: LNHDA and SQIVND (reference sequence). The CDR3 has 15 residues. The V and J ends lost 6 bases and 2 bases respectively, with 13 bases between them. The CDR3, as DNA: TGTGCCAGTAGACTTAAACAGGGCAACACCGGGGAGCTGTTTTTT. It yields the protein CASRLKQGNTGELFF. The whole variable domain, filled in from reference TRBV19 and TRBJ2-2, reads DGGITQSPKYLFRKEGQNVTLSCEQNLNHDAMYWYRQDPGQGLRLIYYSQIVNDFQKGDIAEGYSVSREKKESFPLTVTSAQKNPTAFYLCASRLKQGNTGELFFGEGSRLTVL.

The genes are TRBV25-1 and TRBJ2-5, with 9 bases aligning to TRBD2. The CDR3 spans 17 residues. The V segment lost 6 bases and the J segment 3 bases; nucleotides outside the gene matches: 14. Germline V CDR1 and CDR2: MGHDK, SYGVNS. CDR3 DNA: TGTGCCAGCAGCGATGGGTGGGCTAGCGGGGTCGAAGAGACCCAGTACTTC. It yields the protein CASSDGWASGVEETQYF.

The chain has TRBV6-6 and TRBJ2-2; possibly TRBD1 for D (5 bases). Germline values: CDR1 MNHNY, CDR2 SVGAGI (reference sequence). Trimming took off 6 bases at V and 6 bases at J, with 11 bases between the two ends. The CDR3 covers 13 residues. CDR3 sequence: CASSVKGSGELFF. The CDR3 DNA is TGTGCCAGCAGCGTCAAGGGGTCCGGGGAGCTGTTTTTT.

The chain has TRBV3-1 (or the pseudogene TRBV3-2) and TRBJ1-6; tentative D call: TRBD1 (6 bases). The CDR3 contains 16 residues. Per the germline V gene, CDR1 is LGHDT and CDR2 is YNNKEL (reference sequence). The V end was cut by 2 bases, the J end by 9 bases, with 17 bases between. The DNA for the CDR3 is TGTGCCAGCAGCCAATCGTCGGGGGGGGGCCGTTCACCCCTCCACTTT. Encoded protein: CASSQSSGGGRSPLHF.

In this sample, this clone turned up a few times. The chain joins TRBV6-5 to TRBJ1-2; D is perhaps TRBD1 (6 bases). V lost 5 bases and J lost 2, with 12 bases in between. The V gene's germline CDR1 is MNHEY and CDR2 SVGAGI. This CDR3 spans 14 amino acids. In DNA form, the CDR3 reads TGTGCCAGCAGTCGGGAAACAGGGAACTATGGCTACACCTTC. Amino acids: CASSRETGNYGYTF.

CDR3 region: CASSGLIQNYGYTF. CDR3 in DNA: TGTGCCAGCAGTGGACTAATCCAAAACTATGGCTACACCTTC. V gene TRBV25-1 combines with J gene TRBJ1-2; no definite D call. The CDR3 is made up of 14 amino acids. V lost 4 bases and J lost 2, with 11 bases in between. Germline CDR1 MGHDK, CDR2 SYGVNS.

J is TRBJ1-1 and V is TRBV3-1 (or the pseudogene TRBV3-2); no reliable D call. The ends were cut back, 1 base at V and 4 bases at J, with 13 bases in the middle. The CDR3 contains 15 residues. CDR1 and CDR2 from the germline V gene are LGHDT and YNNKEL (reference sequence). This CDR3 is CASSQVQSGSTEAFF. CDR3 in DNA: TGTGCCAGCAGCCAAGTTCAATCCGGTAGCACTGAAGCTTTCTTT.